The rows below give T cell receptor beta chains drawn from one sample of a study of shared clonotypes between healthy human individuals. Assay used: immunoSEQ multiplex PCR; TCRdb lists only in-frame clones, some missing. The sample holds under 700,000 clones, around 96% seen once. The specimen was naive CD8+ T cells sorted from blood. These receptors all stem from a woman in her twenties or thirties in good health. Each CDR3 is given with its conserved first and last residue. D genes are given only for firm matches. Not every row has a clone size; where given, it reads once, few, many or a size class.

j_gene,v_gene,abundance,d_gene,CDR3aa,CDR3nt
TRBJ2-5,TRBV28,NA,NA,CASSFSGAETQYF,TGTGCCAGCAGTTTTTCAGGGGCAGAGACCCAGTACTTC
TRBJ1-1,TRBV11-2,NA,NA,CASSPRGIMNTEAFF,TGTGCCAGCAGCCCCCGGGGGATCATGAACACTGAAGCTTTCTTT
TRBJ2-1,TRBV2,NA,TRBD2,CASSALAGSYNEQFF,TGTGCCAGCAGCGCTCTAGCGGGGTCCTACAATGAGCAGTTCTTC
TRBJ1-1,TRBV11-2,NA,NA,CASSLGLGAWNTEAFF,TGTGCCAGCAGCTTAGGATTGGGGGCATGGAACACTGAAGCTTTCTTT
TRBJ2-3,TRBV5-1,once,NA,CASSPDPDLTDTQYF,TGCGCCAGCAGCCCGGACCCGGACTTGACAGATACGCAGTATTTT
TRBJ2-7,TRBV5-5,NA,NA,CASSLGMAEQYF,TGTGCCAGCAGCTTGGGGATGGCCGAGCAGTACTTC
TRBJ1-2,TRBV4-1,few,NA,CASSQESGPQGYTF,TGCGCCAGCAGCCAAGAGTCGGGTCCCCAGGGCTACACCTTC
TRBJ2-7,TRBV27,NA,TRBD2,CASSFSGSYEQYF,TGTGCCAGCAGTTTTAGCGGGAGTTACGAGCAGTACTTC
TRBJ1-1,TRBV7-3,NA,NA,CASSPKGYGEAFF,TGTGCCAGCAGTCCAAAGGGATATGGTGAAGCTTTCTTT
TRBJ1-5,TRBV6-5,NA,NA,CASRQGRDQPQHF,TGTGCCAGCAGGCAGGGGAGGGATCAGCCCCAGCATTTT
TRBJ2-7,TRBV29-1,NA,NA,CSVELGRSYEQYF,TGCAGCGTTGAACTTGGGAGATCCTACGAGCAGTACTTC
TRBJ2-5,TRBV10-2,NA,TRBD2,CASSVAAGDQYF,TGCGCCAGCAGTGTCGCAGCGGGGGACCAGTACTTC
TRBJ1-4,TRBV28,once,NA,CASRQTGSWTNEKLFF,TGTGCCAGCAGACAAACAGGGAGTTGGACTAATGAAAAACTGTTTTTT
TRBJ1-2,TRBV28,NA,TRBD1,CASEMTGAGLGYTF,TGTGCCAGCGAAATGACAGGGGCTGGACTGGGCTACACCTTC
TRBJ1-1,TRBV7-9,NA,TRBD1,CASSSTGTGLTEAFF,TGTGCCAGCAGCTCTACCGGGACAGGGCTCACTGAAGCTTTCTTT
TRBJ2-7,TRBV28,NA,TRBD2,CASRNAGGNYEQYF,TGTGCCAGCAGAAATGCGGGGGGGAACTACGAGCAGTACTTC
TRBJ2-2,TRBV7-9,NA,NA,CASSLLGVFSGELFF,TGTGCCAGCAGCTTATTAGGGGTTTTCTCCGGGGAGCTGTTTTTT
TRBJ1-1,TRBV4-2,NA,NA,CASSPWGADTEAFF,TGTGCCAGCAGCCCGTGGGGGGCGGACACTGAAGCTTTCTTT
TRBJ1-3,TRBV28,NA,NA,CASSQYMGGRGPGNTIYF,TGTGCCAGCAGCCAATATATGGGGGGCAGGGGCCCTGGAAACACCATATATTTT
TRBJ2-7,TRBV4-2,NA,TRBD2,CASSQERGLGLYEQYF,TGTGCCAGCAGCCAAGAGAGGGGACTAGGACTCTACGAGCAGTACTTC
TRBJ2-7,TRBV5-6,NA,NA,CASRSITGGVYEQYF,TGTGCCAGCAGGTCGATAACAGGGGGGGTATACGAGCAGTACTTC
TRBJ1-5,TRBV19,NA,NA,CASSIGAALPNQPQHF,TGTGCCAGTAGTATAGGCGCAGCTCTACCGAATCAGCCCCAGCATTTT
TRBJ2-7,TRBV7-9,NA,TRBD1,CASGQGDYEQYF,TGTGCCAGCGGGCAGGGGGACTACGAGCAGTACTTC
TRBJ1-4,TRBV27,NA,NA,CASSLSGGLKATNEKLFF,TGTGCCAGCAGTTTATCCGGCGGACTGAAAGCAACTAATGAAAAACTGTTTTTT
TRBJ2-3,TRBV7-8,NA,TRBD2,CASSFGGRSTDTQYF,TGTGCCAGCAGCTTTGGCGGGAGGAGCACAGATACGCAGTATTTT
TRBJ2-7,TRBV5-1,NA,NA,CASSSGEFSYEQYF,TGCGCCAGCAGCTCGGGGGAGTTCTCCTACGAGCAGTACTTC
TRBJ2-3,TRBV7-9,NA,TRBD2,CASSLGLAGTDTQYF,TGTGCCAGCAGCTTGGGACTAGCGGGCACAGATACGCAGTATTTT
TRBJ2-1,TRBV15,NA,TRBD2,CATSSELAGVTEQFF,TGTGCCACCAGCAGCGAATTAGCGGGAGTAACTGAGCAGTTCTTC
TRBJ2-7,TRBV14,once,NA,CASSLSTPYEQYF,TGTGCCAGCAGCCTATCGACCCCCTACGAGCAGTACTTC
TRBJ2-7,TRBV7-7,NA,TRBD1,CASSTRTGSEQYF,TGTGCCAGCAGCACCCGGACAGGGAGCGAGCAGTACTTC
TRBJ2-7,TRBV11-2,NA,NA,CASSSYNYEQYF,TGTGCCAGCAGCTCTTATAATTACGAGCAGTACTTC
TRBJ2-7,TRBV27,NA,NA,CASSPSPYEQYF,TGTGCCAGCAGCCCGTCCCCCTACGAGCAGTACTTC
TRBJ2-2,TRBV14,NA,NA,CASSHAGGGTGELFF,TGTGCCAGCAGCCACGCCGGAGGGGGCACCGGGGAGCTGTTTTTT
TRBJ1-1,TRBV4-1,NA,NA,CASSQDEGFTEAFF,TGCGCCAGCAGCCAAGATGAGGGATTCACTGAAGCTTTCTTT
TRBJ2-7,TRBV7-6,NA,NA,CASSPQGSRGVFYEQYF,TGTGCCAGCAGCCCCCAGGGGTCCCGTGGTGTGTTCTACGAGCAGTACTTC
TRBJ2-7,TRBV27,NA,NA,CASSSTGIPGGEQYF,TGTGCCAGCAGTTCAACCGGGATCCCCGGTGGTGAGCAGTACTTC
TRBJ1-5,TRBV28,NA,NA,CASSFPNQPQHF,TGTGCCAGCAGTTTTCCAAACCAGCCCCAGCATTTT
TRBJ1-5,TRBV28,NA,TRBD1,CASIGQGFDQPQHF,TGTGCCAGCATCGGACAGGGGTTTGATCAGCCCCAGCATTTT
TRBJ2-2,TRBV27,NA,NA,CASSTSTGELFF,TGTGCCAGCAGTACCTCGACCGGGGAGCTGTTTTTT
TRBJ2-7,TRBV5-8,NA,NA,CASGLIAAKGEQYF,TGTGCCAGCGGGTTGATAGCGGCTAAAGGCGAGCAGTACTTC
TRBJ1-2,TRBV27,NA,NA,CASSSVGNYGYTF,TGTGCCAGCAGTTCGGTGGGAAACTATGGCTACACCTTC
TRBJ2-1,TRBV27,NA,NA,CASRGLTSNEQFF,TGTGCCAGCAGGGGTCTGACGTCCAATGAGCAGTTCTTC
TRBJ2-1,TRBV13,NA,TRBD2,CASSLFGGGLAGVDEQFF,TGTGCCAGCAGCTTATTCGGGGGAGGACTAGCGGGAGTCGATGAGCAGTTCTTC
TRBJ1-1,TRBV2,NA,TRBD1,CASSEPQGVMNTEAFF,TGTGCCAGCAGTGAACCCCAGGGGGTAATGAACACTGAAGCTTTCTTT
TRBJ1-1,TRBV7-9,once,TRBD1,CASSLEGTGGLAEAFF,TGTGCCAGCAGCTTAGAGGGGACAGGGGGGCTCGCTGAAGCTTTCTTT
TRBJ2-1,TRBV7-9,NA,NA,CAIQTGLGHNEQFF,TGTGCCATTCAAACGGGATTAGGCCACAATGAGCAGTTCTTC
TRBJ2-7,TRBV15,NA,TRBD1,CATSNYRDRGIEQYF,TGTGCCACCAGCAACTACCGGGACAGGGGGATCGAGCAGTACTTC
TRBJ2-7,TRBV10-2,NA,NA,CASSVKKIHEQYF,TGCGCCAGCAGTGTTAAAAAGATCCACGAGCAGTACTTC
TRBJ1-6,TRBV9,NA,NA,CASSVEMNSPLHF,TGTGCCAGCAGCGTAGAGATGAATTCACCCCTCCACTTT
TRBJ2-1,TRBV11-2,NA,NA,CATLAPYNEQFF,TGTGCCACGCTAGCGCCCTACAATGAGCAGTTCTTC
TRBJ2-3,TRBV7-9,NA,TRBD2,CASSPRTSGSTDTQYF,TGTGCCAGCAGCCCGCGGACTAGCGGGAGCACAGATACGCAGTATTTT
TRBJ2-2,TRBV19,NA,TRBD2,CASSPLGGPSGELFF,TGTGCCAGTAGTCCCTTGGGAGGGCCATCCGGGGAGCTGTTTTTT
TRBJ2-1,TRBV19,NA,TRBD2,CASSIGARLAGYNEQFF,TGTGCCAGTAGTATTGGGGCCAGACTAGCGGGCTACAATGAGCAGTTCTTC
TRBJ2-7,TRBV11-2,NA,NA,CASSLVGETYEQYF,TGTGCCAGCAGCTTAGTGGGGGAGACCTACGAGCAGTACTTC
TRBJ2-3,TRBV7-8,NA,NA,CASSPRERTGPDTQYF,TGTGCCAGCAGCCCCCGGGAAAGAACAGGGCCAGATACGCAGTATTTT
TRBJ2-7,TRBV9,NA,TRBD2,CASSGIPGRAYEQYF,TGTGCCAGCAGCGGGATCCCCGGGAGGGCCTACGAGCAGTACTTC
TRBJ2-7,TRBV21-1,NA,NA,CATDGGPSRNEQYF,TGTGCCACCGACGGAGGTCCCTCGAGGAACGAGCAGTACTTC
TRBJ2-7,TRBV5-1,NA,TRBD2,CASSGGTSGGRSYEQYF,TGCGCCAGCAGCGGAGGGACTAGCGGGGGACGTTCCTACGAGCAGTACTTC
TRBJ2-5,TRBV15,NA,NA,CATSRDKFLGEETQYF,TGTGCCACCAGCAGAGATAAGTTTTTGGGGGAAGAGACCCAGTACTTC
TRBJ2-7,TRBV7-2,NA,TRBD2,CASSLLAGAYEQYF,TGTGCCAGCAGCTTACTAGCGGGAGCTTACGAGCAGTACTTC